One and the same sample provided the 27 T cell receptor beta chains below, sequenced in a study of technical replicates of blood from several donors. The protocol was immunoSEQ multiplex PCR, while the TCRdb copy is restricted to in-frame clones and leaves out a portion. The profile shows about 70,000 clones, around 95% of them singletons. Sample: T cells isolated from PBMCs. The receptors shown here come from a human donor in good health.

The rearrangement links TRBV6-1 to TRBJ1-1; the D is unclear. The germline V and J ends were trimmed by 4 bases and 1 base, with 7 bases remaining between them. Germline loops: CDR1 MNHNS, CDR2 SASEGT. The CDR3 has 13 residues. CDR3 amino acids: CASSVPGNTEAFF. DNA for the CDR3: TGTGCCAGCAGTGTTCCCGGGAACACTGAAGCTTTCTTT.

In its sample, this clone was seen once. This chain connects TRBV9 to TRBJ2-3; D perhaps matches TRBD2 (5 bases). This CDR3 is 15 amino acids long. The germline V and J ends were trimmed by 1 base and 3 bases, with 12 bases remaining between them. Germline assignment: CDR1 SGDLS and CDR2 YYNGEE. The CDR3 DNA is TGTGCCAGCAGCGTATGGTTCGGGGAAACAGATACGCAGTATTTT. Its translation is CASSVWFGETDTQYF. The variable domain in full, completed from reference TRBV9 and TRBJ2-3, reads DSGVTQTPKHLITATGQRVTLRCSPRSGDLSVYWYQQSLDQGLQFLIQYYNGEERAKGNILERFSAQQFPDLHSELNLSSLELGDSALYFCASSVWFGETDTQYFGPGTRLTVL.

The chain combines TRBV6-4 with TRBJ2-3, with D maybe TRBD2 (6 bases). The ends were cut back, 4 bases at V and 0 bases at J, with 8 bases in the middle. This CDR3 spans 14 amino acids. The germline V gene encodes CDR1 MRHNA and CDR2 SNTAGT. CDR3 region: CASSAGTSTDTQYF. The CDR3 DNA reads TGTGCCAGCAGTGCCGGGACTAGCACAGATACGCAGTATTTT.

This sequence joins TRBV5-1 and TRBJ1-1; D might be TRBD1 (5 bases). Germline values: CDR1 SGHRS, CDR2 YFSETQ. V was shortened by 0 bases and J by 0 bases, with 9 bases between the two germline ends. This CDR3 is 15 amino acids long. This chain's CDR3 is CASSLVAGMNTEAFF. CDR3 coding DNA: TGCGCCAGCAGCTTGGTGGCAGGGATGAACACTGAAGCTTTCTTT.

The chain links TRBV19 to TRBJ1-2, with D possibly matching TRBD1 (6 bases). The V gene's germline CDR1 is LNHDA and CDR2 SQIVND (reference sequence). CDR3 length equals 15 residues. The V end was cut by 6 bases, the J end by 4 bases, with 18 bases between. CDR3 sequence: CASRLGAPYVYGYTF. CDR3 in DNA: TGTGCCAGTAGACTGGGGGCGCCTTATGTCTATGGCTACACCTTC. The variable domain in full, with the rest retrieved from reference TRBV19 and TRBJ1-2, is DGGITQSPKYLFRKEGQNVTLSCEQNLNHDAMYWYRQDPGQGLRLIYYSQIVNDFQKGDIAEGYSVSREKKESFPLTVTSAQKNPTAFYLCASRLGAPYVYGYTFGSGTRLTVV.

The CDR3 reads CASSKTTGTGNTIYF. The CDR3 DNA follows: TGTGCCAGCAGCAAAACTACAGGGACTGGAAACACCATATATTTT. This chain links TRBV9 with TRBJ1-3, with D possibly being TRBD1 (6 bases). The CDR3 has 15 residues. V was cut by 4 bases and J by 2 bases, with 13 bases left in between. The germline CDR1 and CDR2 sequences are SGDLS and YYNGEE.

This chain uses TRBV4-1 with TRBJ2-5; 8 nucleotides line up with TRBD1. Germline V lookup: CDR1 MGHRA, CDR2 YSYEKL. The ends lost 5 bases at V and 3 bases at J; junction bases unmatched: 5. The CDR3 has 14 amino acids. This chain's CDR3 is CASSFRTGKETQYF. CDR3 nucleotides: TGCGCCAGCAGCTTTAGGACAGGGAAAGAGACCCAGTACTTC.

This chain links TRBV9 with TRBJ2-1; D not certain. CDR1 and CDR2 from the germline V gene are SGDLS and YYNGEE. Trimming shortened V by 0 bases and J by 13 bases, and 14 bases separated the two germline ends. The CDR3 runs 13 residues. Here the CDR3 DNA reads TGTGCCAGCAGCGTAGTCTCCGATGCGACACAGTTCTTC. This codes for CASSVVSDATQFF.

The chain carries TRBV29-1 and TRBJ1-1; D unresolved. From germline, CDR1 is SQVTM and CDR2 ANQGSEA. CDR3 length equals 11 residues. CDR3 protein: CTTRVNTEAFF. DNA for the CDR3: TGCACCACTCGGGTGAACACTGAAGCTTTCTTT.

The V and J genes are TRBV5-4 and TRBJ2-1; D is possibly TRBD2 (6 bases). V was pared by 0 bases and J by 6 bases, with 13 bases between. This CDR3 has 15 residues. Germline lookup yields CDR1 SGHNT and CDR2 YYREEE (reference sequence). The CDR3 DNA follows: TGTGCCAGCAGCTTGGGGCGGGGTGCGCTCAATGAGCAGTTCTTC. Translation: CASSLGRGALNEQFF.

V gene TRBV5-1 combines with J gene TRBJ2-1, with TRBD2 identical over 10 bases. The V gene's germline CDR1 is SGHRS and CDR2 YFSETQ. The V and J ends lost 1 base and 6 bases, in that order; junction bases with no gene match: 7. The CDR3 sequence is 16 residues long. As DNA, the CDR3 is TGCGCCAGCAGCTTGTCCGTACTAGCGGGAATCAATGAGCAGTTCTTC. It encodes CASSLSVLAGINEQFF.

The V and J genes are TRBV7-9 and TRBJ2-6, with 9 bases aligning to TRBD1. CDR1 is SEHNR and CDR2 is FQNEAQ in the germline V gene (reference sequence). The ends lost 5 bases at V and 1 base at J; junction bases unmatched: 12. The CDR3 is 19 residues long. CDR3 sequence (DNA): TGTGCCAGCAGCCCCCGACCCGGGACAGGGTCTTCTGGGGCCAACGTCCTGACTTTC. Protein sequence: CASSPRPGTGSSGANVLTF.

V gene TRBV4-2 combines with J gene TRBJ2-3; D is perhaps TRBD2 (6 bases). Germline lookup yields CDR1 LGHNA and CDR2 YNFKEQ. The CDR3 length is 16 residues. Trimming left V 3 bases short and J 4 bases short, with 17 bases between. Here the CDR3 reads CASSQGTGQGADTQYF. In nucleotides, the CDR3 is TGTGCCAGCAGCCAGGGGACTGGCCAAGGGGCAGATACGCAGTATTTT.

In DNA, the CDR3 is TGTGCCAGCAGCCAAGCAGGGCCGCATCAGCCCCAGCATTTT. It translates to CASSQAGPHQPQHF. The chain combines TRBV27 with TRBJ1-5, with D perhaps TRBD1 (5 bases). The germline V gene has CDR1 MNHEY and CDR2 SMNVEV (reference sequence). V was clipped by 6 bases and J by 5 bases, with 14 bases between them. The CDR3 contains 14 residues.

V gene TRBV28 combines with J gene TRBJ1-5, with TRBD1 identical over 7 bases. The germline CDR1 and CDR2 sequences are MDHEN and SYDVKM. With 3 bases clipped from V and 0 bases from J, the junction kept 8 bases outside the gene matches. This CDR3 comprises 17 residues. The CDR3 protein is CASSFPGTVNSNQPQHF. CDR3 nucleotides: TGTGCCAGCAGTTTCCCCGGGACAGTTAATAGCAATCAGCCCCAGCATTTT.

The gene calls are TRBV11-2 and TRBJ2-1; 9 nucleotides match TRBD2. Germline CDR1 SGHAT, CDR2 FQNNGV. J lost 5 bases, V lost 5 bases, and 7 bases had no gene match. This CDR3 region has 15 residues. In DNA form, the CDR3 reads TGTGCCAGCAGCCTGAGCGGGAGGATGAACAATGAGCAGTTCTTC. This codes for CASSLSGRMNNEQFF.

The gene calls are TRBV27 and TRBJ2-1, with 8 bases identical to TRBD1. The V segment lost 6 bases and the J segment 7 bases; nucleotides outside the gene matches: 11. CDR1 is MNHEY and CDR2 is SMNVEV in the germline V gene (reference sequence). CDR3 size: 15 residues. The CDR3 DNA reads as TGTGCCAGCAGGCTAAGACAGGGGCTGAATAATGAGCAGTTCTTC. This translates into CASRLRQGLNNEQFF.

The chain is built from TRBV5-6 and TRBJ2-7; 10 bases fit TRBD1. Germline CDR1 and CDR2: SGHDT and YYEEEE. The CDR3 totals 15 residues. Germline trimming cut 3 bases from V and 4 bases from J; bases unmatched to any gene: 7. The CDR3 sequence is CASSSPRDRGYEQYF. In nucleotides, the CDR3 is TGTGCCAGCAGCTCCCCCCGGGACAGGGGATACGAGCAGTACTTC.

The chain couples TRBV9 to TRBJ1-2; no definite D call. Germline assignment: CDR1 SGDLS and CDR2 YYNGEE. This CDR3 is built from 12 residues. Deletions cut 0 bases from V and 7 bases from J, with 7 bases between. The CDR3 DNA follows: TGTGCCAGCAGCGTAGGGTCGAGTGGCTACACCTTC. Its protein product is CASSVGSSGYTF. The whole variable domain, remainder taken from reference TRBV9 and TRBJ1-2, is DSGVTQTPKHLITATGQRVTLRCSPRSGDLSVYWYQQSLDQGLQFLIQYYNGEERAKGNILERFSAQQFPDLHSELNLSSLELGDSALYFCASSVGSSGYTFGSGTRLTVV.

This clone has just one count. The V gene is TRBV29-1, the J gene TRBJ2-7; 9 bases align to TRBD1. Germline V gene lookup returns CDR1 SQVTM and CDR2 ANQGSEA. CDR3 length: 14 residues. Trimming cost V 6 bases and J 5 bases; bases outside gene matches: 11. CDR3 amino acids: CSVSSGTGPHEQYF. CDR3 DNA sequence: TGCAGCGTCTCGTCCGGGACAGGGCCCCACGAGCAGTACTTC.

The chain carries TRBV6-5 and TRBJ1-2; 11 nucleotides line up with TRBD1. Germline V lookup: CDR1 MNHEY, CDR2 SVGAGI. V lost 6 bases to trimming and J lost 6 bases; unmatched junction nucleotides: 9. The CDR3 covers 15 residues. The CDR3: CASRGRTGGANGYTF. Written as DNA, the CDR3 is TGTGCCAGCAGAGGGAGGACAGGGGGCGCTAATGGCTACACCTTC.

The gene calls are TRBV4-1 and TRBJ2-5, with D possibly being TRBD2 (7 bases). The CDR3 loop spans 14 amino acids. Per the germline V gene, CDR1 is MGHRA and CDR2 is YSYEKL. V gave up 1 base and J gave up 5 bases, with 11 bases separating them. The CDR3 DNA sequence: TGCGCCAGCAGCCAAGTAGGCGGGGGCGAGACCCAGTACTTC. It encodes CASSQVGGGETQYF.

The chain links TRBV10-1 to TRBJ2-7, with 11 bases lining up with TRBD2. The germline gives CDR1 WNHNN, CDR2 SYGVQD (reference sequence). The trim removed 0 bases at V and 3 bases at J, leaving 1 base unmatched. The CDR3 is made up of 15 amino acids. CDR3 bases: TGCGCCAGCAGTGAGTCAGGGACTAGCGGCTACGAGCAGTACTTC. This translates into CASSESGTSGYEQYF.

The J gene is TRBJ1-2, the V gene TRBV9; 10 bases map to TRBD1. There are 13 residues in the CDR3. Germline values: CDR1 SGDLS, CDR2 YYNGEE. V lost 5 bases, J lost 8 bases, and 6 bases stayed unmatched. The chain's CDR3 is CASSGDRGTGYTF. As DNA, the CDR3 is TGTGCCAGCAGTGGGGACAGGGGTACGGGCTACACCTTC.

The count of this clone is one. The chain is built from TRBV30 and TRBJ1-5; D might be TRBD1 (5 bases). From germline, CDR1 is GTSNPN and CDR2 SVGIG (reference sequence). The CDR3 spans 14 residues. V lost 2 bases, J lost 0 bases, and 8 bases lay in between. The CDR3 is CAWSSQVSNQPQHF. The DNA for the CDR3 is TGTGCCTGGAGTTCACAGGTTAGCAATCAGCCCCAGCATTTT.

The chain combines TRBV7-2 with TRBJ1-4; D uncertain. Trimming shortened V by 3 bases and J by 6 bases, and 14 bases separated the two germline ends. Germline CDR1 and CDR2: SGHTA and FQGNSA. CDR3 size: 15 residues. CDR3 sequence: CASSLRRPPYEKLFF. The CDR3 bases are TGTGCCAGCAGCTTGCGGAGGCCCCCCTATGAAAAACTGTTTTTT.

The CDR3 DNA is TGTGCCAGCAGCTTTACAGGGATAAGGAGGACTGGGGCCAACGTCCTGACTTTC. Translation: CASSFTGIRRTGANVLTF. This chain links TRBV7-9 with TRBJ2-6; D is possibly TRBD1 (6 bases). The germline CDR1 and CDR2 sequences are SEHNR and FQNEAQ (reference sequence). The CDR3 length is 18 residues. The V gene lost 3 bases and the J gene lost 2 bases, with 17 bases spanning the gap.